The T cell receptor beta chain under discussion was sequenced for a study of blood T cell repertoires in COVID-19. Authors' analysis steps: Reference gene primer amplification gave nucleated cell count estimates. Here immunoSEQ multiplex PCR was the method, and the copy in TCRdb shows in-frame clones only, minus some. V, J and clone size reflect that table, while D and trimming were determined from the DNA. Of about 480,000 clones in the sample, roughly 90% were seen once. The CDR3 runs to 12 residues. V lost 1 base and J lost 11, with 9 bases in between. Germline V gives CDR1 SGHTA, CDR2 FQGNSA. The specimen was PBMCs or T cells enriched from blood (not recorded which). This sequence joins TRBV7-2 and TRBJ1-5, with D possibly being TRBD1 (5 bases). The source of this sequence is a woman in her forties who had recovered from COVID-19. CDR3: CASSLVDSAQHF. CDR3 sequence (DNA): TGTGCCAGCAGCTTAGTAGACAGCGCCCAGCATTTT.